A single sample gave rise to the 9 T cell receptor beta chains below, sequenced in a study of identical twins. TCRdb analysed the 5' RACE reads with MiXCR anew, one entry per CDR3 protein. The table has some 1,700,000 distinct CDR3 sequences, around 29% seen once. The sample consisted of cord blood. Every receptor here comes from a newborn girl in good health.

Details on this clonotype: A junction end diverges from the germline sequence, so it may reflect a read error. The CDR3 region is CAGSLGGGRSSTDTQYF. The CDR3 nucleotides read TGTGCCGGCAGTTTGGGGGGCGGGAGGTCTAGCACAGATACGCAGTATTTT. The rearrangement uses TRBV6-5 and TRBJ2-3; TRBD2 matches 8 bases. Germline CDR1 reads MNHEY; CDR2 reads SVGAGI. The CDR3 loop spans 17 amino acids.

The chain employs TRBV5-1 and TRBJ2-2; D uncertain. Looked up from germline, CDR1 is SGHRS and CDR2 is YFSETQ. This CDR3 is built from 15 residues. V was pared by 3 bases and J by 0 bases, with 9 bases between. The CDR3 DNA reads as TGCGCCAGCAGCTGGGCCCAAGCGAACACCGGGGAGCTGTTTTTT. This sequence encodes CASSWAQANTGELFF.

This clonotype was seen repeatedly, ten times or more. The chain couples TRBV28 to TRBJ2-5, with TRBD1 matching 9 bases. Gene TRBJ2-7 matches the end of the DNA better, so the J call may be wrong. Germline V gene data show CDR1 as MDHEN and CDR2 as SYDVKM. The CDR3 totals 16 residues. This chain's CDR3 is CASSLEQGARMGEQYF. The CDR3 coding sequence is TGTGCCAGCAGTTTAGAACAGGGGGCCCGAATGGGCGAGCAGTACTTC.

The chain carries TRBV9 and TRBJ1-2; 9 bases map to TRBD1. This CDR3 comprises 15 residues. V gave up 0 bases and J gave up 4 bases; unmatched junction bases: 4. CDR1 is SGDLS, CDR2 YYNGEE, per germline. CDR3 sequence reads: CASSVGDRASYGYTF. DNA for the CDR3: TGTGCCAGCAGCGTAGGGGACAGGGCTTCCTATGGCTACACCTTC.

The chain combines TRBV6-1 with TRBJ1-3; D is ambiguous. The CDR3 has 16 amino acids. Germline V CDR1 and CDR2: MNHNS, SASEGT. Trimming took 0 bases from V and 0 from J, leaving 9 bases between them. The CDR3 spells CASSEALLSSGNTIYF. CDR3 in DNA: TGTGCCAGCAGTGAAGCGCTCCTATCCTCTGGAAACACCATATATTTT.

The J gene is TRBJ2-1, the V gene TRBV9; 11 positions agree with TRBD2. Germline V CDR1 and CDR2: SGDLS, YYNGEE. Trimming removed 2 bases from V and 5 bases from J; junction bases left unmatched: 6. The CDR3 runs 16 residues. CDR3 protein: CASSVSSGGPDNEQFF. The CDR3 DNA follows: TGTGCCAGCAGCGTCTCTAGCGGGGGGCCGGACAATGAGCAGTTCTTC.

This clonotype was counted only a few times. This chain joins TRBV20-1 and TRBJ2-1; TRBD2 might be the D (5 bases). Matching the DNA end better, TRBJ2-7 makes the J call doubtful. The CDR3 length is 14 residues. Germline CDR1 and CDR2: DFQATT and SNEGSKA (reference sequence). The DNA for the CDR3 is TGCAGTGCGACTGCCCCGAATAGCGTAGACGAGCAGTACTTC. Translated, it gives CSATAPNSVDEQYF.

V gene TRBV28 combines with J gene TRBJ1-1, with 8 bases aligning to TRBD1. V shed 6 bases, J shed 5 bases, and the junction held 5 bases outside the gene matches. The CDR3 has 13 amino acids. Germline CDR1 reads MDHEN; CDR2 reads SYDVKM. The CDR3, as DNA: TGTGCCAGCAGGTGGACAGGGCAAACTGAAGCTTTCTTT. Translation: CASRWTGQTEAFF.

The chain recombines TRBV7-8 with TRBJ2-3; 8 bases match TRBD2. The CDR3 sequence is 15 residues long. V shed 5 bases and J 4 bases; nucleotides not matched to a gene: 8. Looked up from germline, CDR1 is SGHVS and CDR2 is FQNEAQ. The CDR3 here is CASSLGRAGSDTQYF. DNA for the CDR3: TGTGCCAGCAGCCTCGGGAGGGCCGGGTCAGATACGCAGTATTTT.